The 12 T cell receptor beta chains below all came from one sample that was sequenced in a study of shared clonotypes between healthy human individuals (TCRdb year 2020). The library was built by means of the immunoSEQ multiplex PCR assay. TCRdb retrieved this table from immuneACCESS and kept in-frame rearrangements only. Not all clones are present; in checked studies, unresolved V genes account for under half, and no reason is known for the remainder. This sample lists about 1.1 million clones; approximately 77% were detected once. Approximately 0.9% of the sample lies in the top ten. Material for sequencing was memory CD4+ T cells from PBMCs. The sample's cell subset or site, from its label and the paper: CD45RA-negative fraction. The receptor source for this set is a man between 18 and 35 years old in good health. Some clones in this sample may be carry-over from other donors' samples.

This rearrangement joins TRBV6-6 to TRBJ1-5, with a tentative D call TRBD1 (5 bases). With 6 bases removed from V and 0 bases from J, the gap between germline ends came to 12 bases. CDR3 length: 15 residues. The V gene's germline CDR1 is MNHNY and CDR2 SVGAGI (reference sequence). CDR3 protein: CASSDPGDSNQPQHF. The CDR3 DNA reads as TGTGCCAGCAGCGACCCGGGGGATAGCAATCAGCCCCAGCATTTT.

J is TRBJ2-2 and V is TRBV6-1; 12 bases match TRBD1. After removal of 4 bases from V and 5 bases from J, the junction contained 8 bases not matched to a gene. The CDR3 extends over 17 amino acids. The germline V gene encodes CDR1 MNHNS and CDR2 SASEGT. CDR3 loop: CASSGLGQGAHTGELFF. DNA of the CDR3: TGTGCCAGCAGTGGCTTGGGACAGGGGGCCCATACCGGGGAGCTGTTTTTT.

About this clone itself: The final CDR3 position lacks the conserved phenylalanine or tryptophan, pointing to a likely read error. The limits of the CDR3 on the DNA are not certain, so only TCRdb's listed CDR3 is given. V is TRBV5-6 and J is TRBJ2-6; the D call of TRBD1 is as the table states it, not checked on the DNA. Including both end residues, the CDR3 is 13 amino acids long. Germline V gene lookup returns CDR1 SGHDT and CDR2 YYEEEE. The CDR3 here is CASSLGPDRIPPI.

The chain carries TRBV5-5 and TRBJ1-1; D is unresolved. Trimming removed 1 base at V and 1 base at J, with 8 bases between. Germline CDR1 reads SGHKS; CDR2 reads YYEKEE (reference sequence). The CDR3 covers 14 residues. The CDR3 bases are TGTGCCAGCAGCTTGAAACCCGAGAACACTGAAGCTTTCTTT. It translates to CASSLKPENTEAFF.

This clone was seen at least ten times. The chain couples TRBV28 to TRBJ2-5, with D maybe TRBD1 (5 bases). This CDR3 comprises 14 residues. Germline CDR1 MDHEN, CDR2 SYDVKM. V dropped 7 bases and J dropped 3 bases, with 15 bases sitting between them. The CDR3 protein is CASTYGSGKETQYF. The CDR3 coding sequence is TGTGCCAGCACGTACGGGTCAGGGAAAGAGACCCAGTACTTC.

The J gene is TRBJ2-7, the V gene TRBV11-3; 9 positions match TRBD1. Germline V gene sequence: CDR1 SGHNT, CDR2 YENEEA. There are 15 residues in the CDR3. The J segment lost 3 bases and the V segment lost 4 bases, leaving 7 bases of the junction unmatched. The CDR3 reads CASSSGQGKDYEQYF. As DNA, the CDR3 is TGTGCCAGCAGCTCGGGACAGGGAAAGGACTACGAGCAGTACTTC.

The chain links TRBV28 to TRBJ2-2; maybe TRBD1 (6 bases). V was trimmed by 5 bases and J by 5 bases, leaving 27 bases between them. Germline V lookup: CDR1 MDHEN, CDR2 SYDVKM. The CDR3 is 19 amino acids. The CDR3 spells CASSTRAPSQGKRTGELFF. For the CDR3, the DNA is TGTGCCAGCAGTACCAGAGCCCCCTCACAGGGAAAACGGACCGGGGAGCTGTTTTTT.

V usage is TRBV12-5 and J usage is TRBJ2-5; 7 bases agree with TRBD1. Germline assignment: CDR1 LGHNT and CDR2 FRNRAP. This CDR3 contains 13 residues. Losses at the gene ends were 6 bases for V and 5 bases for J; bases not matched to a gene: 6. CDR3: CASGTTGQETQYF. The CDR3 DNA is TGTGCTAGTGGCACGACAGGGCAGGAGACCCAGTACTTC.

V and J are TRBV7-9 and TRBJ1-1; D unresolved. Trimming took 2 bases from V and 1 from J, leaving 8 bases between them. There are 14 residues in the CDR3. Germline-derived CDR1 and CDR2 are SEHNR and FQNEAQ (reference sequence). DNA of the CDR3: TGTGCCAGCAGCTTACAGTCCGGGAACACTGAAGCTTTCTTT. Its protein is CASSLQSGNTEAFF.

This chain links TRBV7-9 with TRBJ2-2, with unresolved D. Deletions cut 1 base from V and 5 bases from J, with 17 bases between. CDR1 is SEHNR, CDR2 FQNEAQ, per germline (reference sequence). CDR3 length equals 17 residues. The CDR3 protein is CASSLVRDAQGTGELFF. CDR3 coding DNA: TGTGCCAGCAGCTTAGTTCGCGACGCCCAAGGAACCGGGGAGCTGTTTTTT.

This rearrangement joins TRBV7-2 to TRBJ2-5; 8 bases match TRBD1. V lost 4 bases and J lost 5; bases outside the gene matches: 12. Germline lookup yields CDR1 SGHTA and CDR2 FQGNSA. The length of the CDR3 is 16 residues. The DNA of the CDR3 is TGTGCCAGCAGCTCCCAAGGACAGGGTTTAGGGGAGACCCAGTACTTC. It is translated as CASSSQGQGLGETQYF.

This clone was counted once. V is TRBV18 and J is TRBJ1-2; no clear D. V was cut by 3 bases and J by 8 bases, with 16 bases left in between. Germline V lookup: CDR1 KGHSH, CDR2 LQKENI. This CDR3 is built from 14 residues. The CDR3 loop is CASSPPGRAGGYTF. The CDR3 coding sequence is TGTGCCAGCTCACCTCCCGGGAGGGCGGGCGGCTACACCTTC.